This TCR beta chain emerged from a study of vaccination and CD4 T cells after COVID-19. The assay that was used to sequence DNA from cultured CD4+ T cells was the Oncomine TCR Beta short-read assay. TCRdb re-analysed the PCR reads in MiXCR, keeping a single row per CDR3 protein. This sample has about 4,700 distinct CDR3 sequences, with 28% found just once. As to treatment: approximately 10-day PBMC culture with coronavirus spike peptide pools or control peptides (ViraFEST assay). The unexposed donor's CD4+ T cells were collected before the COVID-19 pandemic (2011-2018). Points on this clonotype: What it binds is not known.

Sequenced material: CD4+ T cells from blood, cultured in vitro. The receptor was derived from a human donor in good health.

CDR3 in DNA: TGCAGCGCTGCAGCCGTAGCACGGAGGACTGAAGCTTTCTTT. Amino acids: CSAAAVARRTEAFF. The chain is built from TRBV29-1 and TRBJ1-1; D gene uncertain. Trimming took 7 bases from V and 5 from J, leaving 20 bases between them. The CDR3 length is 14 residues. Germline CDR1 SQVTM, CDR2 ANQGSEA.